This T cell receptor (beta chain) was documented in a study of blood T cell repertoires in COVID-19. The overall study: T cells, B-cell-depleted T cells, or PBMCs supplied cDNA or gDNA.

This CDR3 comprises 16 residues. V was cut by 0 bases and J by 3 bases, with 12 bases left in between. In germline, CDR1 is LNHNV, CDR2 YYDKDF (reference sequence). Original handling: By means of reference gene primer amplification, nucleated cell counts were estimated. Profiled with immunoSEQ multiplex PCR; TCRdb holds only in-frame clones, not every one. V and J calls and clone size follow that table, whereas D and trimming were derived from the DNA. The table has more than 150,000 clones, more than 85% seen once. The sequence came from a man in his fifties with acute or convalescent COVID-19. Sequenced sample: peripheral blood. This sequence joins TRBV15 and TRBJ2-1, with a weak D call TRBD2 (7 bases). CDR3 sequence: CATSRDRGGHYNEQFF. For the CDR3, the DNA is TGTGCCACCAGCAGAGATCGCGGGGGACACTACAATGAGCAGTTCTTC.